Sequencing of this T cell receptor (beta chain) was carried out in a study of OX40 agonist ivuxolimab in advanced cancers. Notes on the research overall: The costimulatory receptor OX40 (CD134) was targeted by ivuxolimab, a fully human IgG2 agonistic monoclonal antibody. Partial responses were achieved by three dose-escalation patients, of whom one had hepatocellular carcinoma and two had cutaneous melanoma. Intravenous ivuxolimab was administered to patients every 2 weeks at six dose levels: 0.01, 0.1, 0.3, 1.5, 3 and 10 mg/kg. Among the approximately 54 dose-escalation patients, some 20 had hepatocellular carcinoma, roughly 15 melanoma, 9 renal cell carcinoma and 9 head and neck cancer. Peripheral TCRbeta sequencing was intended to test whether TCR sequence diversity was altered and clonal T-cell expansion was caused by ivuxolimab. The paper covers the monotherapy dose-escalation part of the phase I ivuxolimab trial, which included N ≈ 50 patients. In the dose-escalation cohort, 82.7% of patients were male, and the mean age was around 60 years, with a range of about 20 to 90. Prior anti-PD-1, anti-PD-L1 or anti-CTLA-4 therapy was permitted, and checkpoint inhibitors had been received by about 44% of dose-escalation patients.

The trial excluded patients who had a history of autoimmune disease or were on systemic immunosuppression. Peripheral blood for TCR sequencing was collected from all dose cohorts at baseline, on cycle 4 day 1, and on cycle 7 day 1. Samples were obtained from an open-label, multicenter, first-in-human phase I dose-escalation trial of ivuxolimab. Adults with locally advanced or metastatic melanoma, renal cell carcinoma, hepatocellular carcinoma or head and neck squamous cell carcinoma were enrolled in the trial. Before TCR sequencing, CD4+ T cells and CD8+ T cells from peripheral blood were sorted into separate populations. Genomic DNA was extracted from sorted cells for sequencing of the TCRbeta CDR3 region. The immunoSEQ Assay was used to sequence the TCRbeta CDR3 regions. Entries here come from immuneACCESS through TCRdb and include only in-frame sequences with V and J called. Some clones fail to appear in such tables; in the studies checked, an unresolved V gene covers under half of the shortfall, and the cause of the remainder is unknown. The sample table holds tens of thousands of clones, of which 92% were seen once. The ten top clones hold about 25% of the sample.

Broader findings and caveats from the paper: After ivuxolimab, expanded clones were on average more numerous among CD8+ T cells than among CD4+ T cells. The antigen specificity of the peripheral T cells that underwent clonal expansion was not determined. Low levels of normalized T-cell clonal expansion were also seen in some nonresponding patients. In the 0.1-3.0 mg/kg groups, partial responders were among the patients with the lowest normalized peripheral clonal expansion, particularly in CD8+ T cells. Clonal expansion of both CD4+ and CD8+ blood T cells was observed from baseline to week 6 at doses 0.1 to 3.0 mg/kg.

Per the germline V gene, SNHLY is the CDR1 and FYNNEI is the CDR2. V loses 9 bases, J loses 0 bases, and the germline ends lie 8 bases apart. From the cysteine up to the phenylalanine, the CDR3 has a length of 12 residues. Only the CDR3 portion is preserved as DNA: 36 bases, with reading frame beginning at the first base. Turning to this clone: Its specific antigen is unknown. Qualities for individual bases were not recorded, and no much larger clone is one base off.

The V and J segments used are TRBV2 and TRBJ1-1; the D gene lacks a confident call. The source is an adult with an advanced solid tumor such as melanoma, head and neck, liver or kidney cancer. Sequenced here: CD4+ or CD8+ T cells sorted from blood, sampled in a trial of the OX40 agonist ivuxolimab. The DNA is as follows: TGTGCCAGTGTGACGGTGAACACTGAAGCTTTCTTT. This gives the protein CASVTVNTEAFF.